Presented here are 6 T cell receptor beta chains from one specimen sequenced in a study of cytomegalovirus exposure and HLA in healthy donors. The PCR ran on 60 Vbeta and 13 Jbeta primers. Measured with immunoSEQ multiplex PCR; TCRdb has only the in-frame clones, and not every one. The sample holds some 75,000 clones. Source material: PBMCs. The receptor set was obtained from a man aged 35-49 years in good health and CMV-seronegative.

In the case of this clone: The junction departs from the called germline gene at one end, perhaps through a read error. Distinct nucleotide sequences in the sample also encode this CDR3. J is TRBJ1-2 and V is TRBV2; D gene ambiguous. This CDR3 spans 11 amino acids. Germline assignment: CDR1 SNHLY and CDR2 FYNNEI. CDR3 region: CASREYSGYTF. The CDR3 DNA is TGTGCCAGCCGGGAGTATAGCGGCTATACCTTC. The full variable domain, rest sourced from reference TRBV2 and TRBJ1-2, is EPEVTQTPSHQVTQMGQEVILRCVPISNHLYFYWYRQILGQKVEFLVSFYNNEISEKSEIFDDQFSVERPDGSNFTLKIRSTKLEDSAMYFCASREYSGYTFGSGTRLTVV.

The chain links TRBV7-6 to TRBJ2-5; D gene ambiguous. Germline-derived CDR1 and CDR2 are SGHVS and FNYEAQ. The CDR3 has 14 residues. V was clipped by 0 bases and J by 2 bases, with 7 bases between them. The CDR3 DNA reads TGTGCCAGCAGCTTAGCGGTACGGCAAGAGACCCAGTACTTC. Its protein product is CASSLAVRQETQYF.

The chain uses TRBV10-3 and TRBJ2-7; 8 nucleotides line up with TRBD1. Germline loops: CDR1 ENHRY, CDR2 SYGVKD. The J segment lost 7 bases and the V segment lost 2 bases, leaving 4 bases of the junction unmatched. This CDR3 has 13 residues. The CDR3 spells CAISEQGADEQYF. As DNA, the CDR3 is TGTGCCATCAGTGAGCAGGGGGCGGATGAGCAGTACTTC.

The chain uses TRBV14 and TRBJ1-2; TRBD1 matches at 7 bases. The CDR3 has 15 residues. V shed 4 bases, J shed 3 bases, and the junction held 8 bases outside the gene matches. Germline V lookup: CDR1 SGHDN, CDR2 FVKESK. CDR3 sequence (DNA): TGTGCCAGCAGCCGAGATGACAGGGTGGACTATGGCTACACCTTC. Encoded protein: CASSRDDRVDYGYTF.

The chain joins TRBV4-1 to TRBJ2-1, with 11 bases that match TRBD2. The CDR3 length is 19 residues. V dropped 1 base and J dropped 2; count of bases not matched to a gene: 10. CDR1 and CDR2 (germline): MGHRA, YSYEKL. The DNA of the CDR3 is TGCGCCAGCAGCCAAGTCCGTAGCGGGGGGGCCTCCCCCTACAATGAGCAGTTCTTC. Translating it yields CASSQVRSGGASPYNEQFF.

The chain employs TRBV7-9 and TRBJ2-7, with unresolved D. Germline-derived CDR1 and CDR2 are SEHNR and FQNEAQ (reference sequence). This CDR3 is 14 amino acids long. Deletions cut 5 bases from V and 4 bases from J, with 15 bases between. The CDR3 coding sequence is TGTGCCAGCAGCCCTTCTGGGCGTGGGTACGAGCAGTACTTC. As protein: CASSPSGRGYEQYF.